These T cell receptor beta chains were read from a single sample in a study of blood T cell dynamics during melanoma immunotherapy. Clones were read by immunoSEQ multiplex PCR, and TCRdb kept only the in-frame ones, dropping some. The table records about 6,700 clones, about 85% of them present only once. The starting material was blood, obtained from a patient treated with checkpoint blockade. These receptors all come from a human donor with melanoma. Some clones in this sample may be carry-over from other donors' samples. The CDR3 runs from the conserved cysteine through the conserved F or W. Each record gives: J gene, V gene, D gene, clone size, CDR3 protein, CDR3 DNA. D genes are given only for firm matches. Size is omitted from some rows. Given values are once, few, many or a class for expanded clones.

J: TRBJ2-1
V: TRBV18
D: NA
size: medium-sized
CDR3: CASSRLGGYNEQFF
DNA: TGTGCCAGCTCACGGCTGGGCGGCTACAATGAGCAGTTCTTC

J: TRBJ2-3
V: TRBV5-1
D: TRBD2
size: NA
CDR3: CASSTTPTSGGSTDTQYF
DNA: TGCGCCAGCAGTACGACCCCAACTAGCGGGGGCAGCACAGATACGCAGTATTTT

J: TRBJ2-2
V: TRBV5-1
D: NA
size: NA
CDR3: CASSLDGTGTGELFF
DNA: TGCGCCAGCAGCTTGGATGGGACGGGCACCGGGGAGCTGTTTTTT

J: TRBJ2-1
V: TRBV11-3
D: NA
size: NA
CDR3: CASSLGVTNNEQFF
DNA: TGTGCCAGCAGCTTAGGAGTAACTAACAATGAGCAGTTCTTC

J: TRBJ2-7
V: TRBV4-1
D: NA
size: NA
CDR3: CASSQSTGLLGEQYF
DNA: TGCGCCAGCAGCCAGTCGACTGGGCTCCTGGGGGAGCAGTACTTC

J: TRBJ2-2
V: TRBV7-3
D: TRBD1
size: NA
CDR3: CASSSQGSGELFF
DNA: TGTGCCAGCAGCTCACAGGGGTCCGGGGAGCTGTTTTTT

J: TRBJ2-3
V: TRBV6-6
D: NA
size: NA
CDR3: CASSYSVGTDTQYF
DNA: TGTGCCAGCAGTTACTCAGTAGGCACAGATACGCAGTATTTT

J: TRBJ2-5
V: TRBV29-1
D: NA
size: NA
CDR3: CSVANQETQYF
DNA: TGCAGCGTGGCGAACCAAGAGACCCAGTACTTC

J: TRBJ2-5
V: TRBV7-3
D: NA
size: few
CDR3: CASSFTGGETQYF
DNA: TGTGCCAGCAGCTTTACAGGAGGAGAGACCCAGTACTTC

J: TRBJ1-2
V: TRBV6-5
D: NA
size: NA
CDR3: CASSSTVSGYTF
DNA: TGTGCCAGCAGTTCGACAGTTTCTGGCTACACCTTC

J: TRBJ2-7
V: TRBV29-1
D: TRBD1
size: NA
CDR3: CSTKTGDYEQYF
DNA: TGCAGCACTAAGACAGGGGACTACGAGCAGTACTTC

J: TRBJ2-7
V: TRBV11-2
D: NA
size: NA
CDR3: CASSSPQGPLPREQYF
DNA: TGTGCCAGCAGCTCCCCTCAGGGCCCCCTCCCCAGAGAGCAGTACTTC

J: TRBJ1-1
V: TRBV7-2
D: TRBD1
size: NA
CDR3: CASSLVGQGAGNTEAFF
DNA: TGTGCCAGCAGCTTAGTCGGACAGGGGGCGGGGAACACTGAAGCTTTCTTT

J: TRBJ2-2
V: TRBV7-2
D: NA
size: NA
CDR3: CASSLFSVPTAGNTGELFF
DNA: TGTGCCAGCAGCTTATTTTCCGTCCCCACGGCGGGGAACACCGGGGAGCTGTTTTTT

J: TRBJ2-2
V: TRBV10-3
D: NA
size: NA
CDR3: CAISESGLAAKNTGELFF
DNA: TGTGCCATCAGTGAGTCAGGGTTAGCGGCCAAGAACACCGGGGAGCTGTTTTTT

J: TRBJ1-5
V: TRBV2
D: TRBD1
size: NA
CDR3: CASRPTGAGNQPQHF
DNA: TGTGCCAGCAGACCAACAGGGGCGGGCAATCAGCCCCAGCATTTT

J: TRBJ1-6
V: TRBV2
D: NA
size: NA
CDR3: CASGKRSYNSPLHF
DNA: TGTGCCAGCGGGAAGCGCTCCTATAATTCACCCCTCCACTTT

J: TRBJ2-2
V: TRBV6-1
D: NA
size: NA
CDR3: CASSEFGPRRGQGGIRTGELFF
DNA: TGTGCCAGCAGTGAATTCGGGCCACGGAGGGGGCAGGGAGGAATTCGTACCGGGGAGCTGTTTTTT

J: TRBJ2-3
V: TRBV7-9
D: TRBD1
size: NA
CDR3: CASSLSIRGQGNTDTQYF
DNA: TGTGCCAGCAGCTTAAGTATCAGGGGACAGGGGAACACAGATACGCAGTATTTT

J: TRBJ2-3
V: TRBV7-9
D: NA
size: NA
CDR3: CASSRGQGTDTQYF
DNA: TGTGCCAGCAGCCGGGGGCAGGGTACAGATACGCAGTATTTT

J: TRBJ1-5
V: TRBV28
D: NA
size: NA
CDR3: CASSLAGDQPQHF
DNA: TGTGCCAGCAGCTTGGCAGGGGATCAGCCCCAGCATTTT

J: TRBJ1-5
V: TRBV4-2
D: NA
size: few
CDR3: CASSLAGDQPQHF
DNA: TGTGCCAGCAGCTTGGCAGGGGATCAGCCCCAGCATTTT

J: TRBJ1-3
V: TRBV7-9
D: TRBD1
size: NA
CDR3: CASTSGGAGNTIYF
DNA: TGTGCCAGCACCTCAGGGGGCGCGGGAAACACCATATATTTT

J: TRBJ1-6
V: TRBV5-1
D: NA
size: NA
CDR3: CASSSTSGGAGPLHF
DNA: TGCGCCAGCAGCTCCACCAGCGGGGGGGCTGGACCCCTCCACTTT

J: TRBJ2-1
V: TRBV7-2
D: TRBD1
size: once
CDR3: CASRQGVGYEQFF
DNA: TGTGCCAGTCGACAGGGTGTCGGTTATGAGCAGTTCTTC

J: TRBJ2-3
V: TRBV10-1
D: TRBD2
size: NA
CDR3: CASSALGTSGQPFTDTQYF
DNA: TGCGCCAGCAGTGCCCTCGGGACTAGCGGACAACCTTTCACAGATACGCAGTATTTT

J: TRBJ2-1
V: TRBV28
D: NA
size: NA
CDR3: CASSLVGGYNEQFF
DNA: TGTGCCAGCAGTTTGGTAGGGGGCTACAATGAGCAGTTCTTC

J: TRBJ2-7
V: TRBV9
D: TRBD2
size: NA
CDR3: CASSVDGGAGEQYF
DNA: TGTGCCAGCAGCGTAGACGGGGGGGCCGGCGAGCAGTACTTC

J: TRBJ1-6
V: TRBV4-1
D: NA
size: NA
CDR3: CASSQEGRGGSPLHF
DNA: TGCGCCAGCAGCCAAGAGGGGAGGGGCGGTTCACCCCTCCACTTT

J: TRBJ2-5
V: TRBV5-1
D: TRBD2
size: NA
CDR3: CASSRSSGEETQYF
DNA: TGCGCCAGCAGCCGCTCTAGCGGGGAAGAGACCCAGTACTTC

J: TRBJ2-5
V: TRBV7-9
D: TRBD1
size: NA
CDR3: CASSFPPGQGKETQYF
DNA: TGTGCCAGCAGCTTCCCACCGGGACAGGGTAAAGAGACCCAGTACTTC

J: TRBJ1-6
V: TRBV4-2
D: NA
size: few
CDR3: CASSQEAGANSPLHF
DNA: TGTGCCAGCAGCCAAGAGGCAGGAGCCAATTCACCCCTCCACTTT

J: TRBJ2-3
V: TRBV5-4
D: TRBD2
size: NA
CDR3: CASSILLAGGPNFGTDTQYF
DNA: TGTGCCAGCAGCATACTCTTAGCGGGGGGGCCAAATTTTGGCACAGATACGCAGTATTTT

J: TRBJ1-4
V: TRBV7-2
D: TRBD1
size: NA
CDR3: CASSLKSGGGEKLFF
DNA: TGTGCCAGCAGCTTAAAATCAGGGGGCGGTGAAAAACTGTTTTTT

J: TRBJ2-1
V: TRBV5-4
D: NA
size: NA
CDR3: CASSLTNEQFF
DNA: TGTGCCAGCAGCTTGACTAATGAGCAGTTCTTC

J: TRBJ2-7
V: TRBV27
D: NA
size: NA
CDR3: CASSLAGASAAYEQYF
DNA: TGTGCCAGCAGTTTGGCAGGGGCTAGCGCTGCCTACGAGCAGTACTTC

J: TRBJ2-1
V: TRBV10-3
D: TRBD2
size: NA
CDR3: CAIRAEGLAVSSYNEQFF
DNA: TGTGCCATCCGTGCAGAGGGACTAGCCGTGAGCTCCTACAATGAGCAGTTCTTC

J: TRBJ1-2
V: TRBV10-3
D: NA
size: NA
CDR3: CAISEAGQSYGYTF
DNA: TGTGCCATCAGTGAAGCGGGACAAAGCTATGGCTACACCTTC

J: TRBJ2-5
V: TRBV7-3
D: TRBD2
size: NA
CDR3: CASAITSGGAGGPKETQYF
DNA: TGTGCCAGCGCCATAACCTCTGGGGGAGCGGGGGGTCCAAAAGAGACCCAGTACTTC

J: TRBJ2-5
V: TRBV6-5
D: NA
size: NA
CDR3: CASRVGETQYF
DNA: TGTGCCAGCCGGGTAGGGGAGACCCAGTACTTC

J: TRBJ1-5
V: TRBV19
D: NA
size: NA
CDR3: CASSMDRLSNQPQHF
DNA: TGTGCCAGTAGTATGGACAGACTTAGCAATCAGCCCCAGCATTTT

J: TRBJ2-2
V: TRBV19
D: NA
size: NA
CDR3: CASSISVSNTGELFF
DNA: TGTGCCAGTAGTATCTCCGTCAGTAACACCGGGGAGCTGTTTTTT

J: TRBJ2-7
V: TRBV6-6
D: NA
size: NA
CDR3: CASSLRAPDGQHF
DNA: TGTGCCAGCAGTCTCCGGGCCCCGGACGGGCAGCACTTC

J: TRBJ2-7
V: TRBV2
D: NA
size: few
CDR3: CASSTGFNYEQYF
DNA: TGTGCCAGCAGCACAGGGTTCAACTACGAGCAGTACTTC

J: TRBJ1-1
V: TRBV5-4
D: NA
size: once
CDR3: CASSQVSNTEAFF
DNA: TGTGCCAGCAGCCAAGTGTCGAACACTGAAGCTTTCTTT

J: TRBJ2-5
V: TRBV5-1
D: NA
size: once
CDR3: CASSFGAGQETQYF
DNA: TGCGCCAGCAGCTTCGGGGCGGGACAAGAGACCCAGTACTTC

J: TRBJ2-5
V: TRBV30
D: NA
size: NA
CDR3: CAWSVGLDQTQYF
DNA: TGTGCCTGGAGTGTAGGTCTTGACCAGACCCAGTACTTC

J: TRBJ1-6
V: TRBV6-1
D: TRBD1
size: NA
CDR3: CASPPDRDNSPLHF
DNA: TGTGCCAGCCCCCCGGACAGGGATAATTCACCCCTCCACTTT

J: TRBJ1-6
V: TRBV19
D: TRBD1
size: NA
CDR3: CASRPTGGGLRPLHF
DNA: TGTGCCAGTAGACCCACAGGGGGCGGATTAAGACCCCTCCACTTT

J: TRBJ2-3
V: TRBV6-1
D: TRBD2
size: NA
CDR3: CASSGRGTNTDTQYF
DNA: TGTGCCAGCAGCGGGAGGGGGACCAACACAGATACGCAGTATTTT

J: TRBJ2-3
V: TRBV9
D: TRBD1
size: once
CDR3: CASSVDPGQGANTQYF
DNA: TGTGCCAGCAGCGTAGATCCGGGACAGGGGGCGAATACGCAGTATTTT

J: TRBJ1-1
V: TRBV18
D: NA
size: NA
CDR3: CASSTTNPAEHVEAFF
DNA: TGTGCCAGCTCCACGACAAATCCGGCCGAACATGTTGAAGCTTTCTTT

J: TRBJ2-7
V: TRBV5-6
D: TRBD2
size: NA
CDR3: CASSSYGGTDEQYF
DNA: TGTGCCAGCAGCTCTTACGGGGGGACGGACGAGCAGTACTTC

J: TRBJ1-5
V: TRBV6-5
D: NA
size: NA
CDR3: CASSLRQGNQPQHF
DNA: TGTGCCAGCAGTCTAAGACAGGGCAATCAGCCCCAGCATTTT

J: TRBJ1-5
V: TRBV6-6
D: NA
size: NA
CDR3: CASSYPLGGNQPQHF
DNA: TGTGCCAGCAGTTACCCCTTGGGGGGCAATCAGCCCCAGCATTTT

J: TRBJ2-1
V: TRBV6-6
D: NA
size: once
CDR3: CASSYSRPEQFF
DNA: TGTGCCAGCAGTTACTCGAGACCTGAGCAGTTCTTC

J: TRBJ2-2
V: TRBV11-3
D: TRBD2
size: once
CDR3: CASSLDGRDTGELFF
DNA: TGTGCCAGCAGCTTAGACGGGAGGGACACCGGGGAGCTGTTTTTT

J: TRBJ2-2
V: TRBV5-1
D: NA
size: NA
CDR3: CASSLGGTSNTGELFF
DNA: TGCGCCAGCAGCTTGGGAGGGACTTCAAACACCGGGGAGCTGTTTTTT